This section outlines one TCR beta chain sequence together with its context. The clone's antigen remains unknown. No base qualities exist here, and no much larger clone lies one base off it. The cysteine opens and the phenylalanine closes a CDR3 of 12 amino acids. Only the CDR3 portion is preserved as DNA: 36 bases, with reading frame beginning at the first base. The CDR1 and CDR2 encoded by the germline V gene are KGHDR and SFDVKD. V loses 0 bases, J loses 6 bases, and the germline ends lie 4 bases apart. The data were taken from a study of T cell responses to AZD1222 COVID-19 vaccine (dated by TCRdb to about 2021). About the investigation overall: TCR sequencing covered 230 or so trial participants: 207 given two doses of AZD1222 and about 26 given two doses of MenACWY control vaccine. Enrollment into the trials was organized by age into subgroups of 18-55, 56-69 and 70-plus years, and those subgroups contained about 160, 30 and 59 TCR-sequenced participants, respectively.

Study-wide findings and limitations: Most participants were white British and females outnumbered males, and the authors suggested that clonal diversity may have been underestimated. After two AZD1222 doses, spike-specific TCR breadth and depth were significantly higher than at day 0 and than in MenACWY recipients. Because no day 14 peak-response samples were available, repertoires were characterized only after the peak T cell response. Vaccine-associated CD4 TCRs spanned the whole spike protein, with dominant responses in regions 160-218 and 743-854. Reportedly, almost half of the unique spike-specific TCRs recognized epitopes lying outside the regions that are mutated in the B.1.351 and B.1.1.7 variants. Only a handful of AZD1222 recipients were SARS-CoV-2 seropositive at baseline, limiting conclusions about previously exposed vaccinees. The 56-69-year group was small, and its depth increase did not reach significance, likely because of low power.

The time point label on this specimen signifies: about 28 days (+/-7) after the second vaccine dose. AZD1222 recipients given second doses at about 4 weeks or at about 12 weeks were pooled, since spike-specific TCR depth and breadth were not found to differ between the two schedules. Vaccinee samples were obtained from the UK trials COV001 and COV002, which included a single-blind randomized controlled phase 2/3 trial of AZD1222 (ChAdOx1 nCoV-19) in healthy adults. For TCRbeta chain sequencing, PBMC samples were collected from trial participants at day 0 and at day 28 after the second dose. The CDR3 regions of human TCRbeta chains were subjected to immunosequencing. Regarding the original processing steps: Repertoire TCRs were matched against a reference library of SARS-CoV-2-specific TCRs generated with the MIRA antigen-specificity platform. Breadth was defined as the fraction of unique TCRs that were SARS-CoV-2-associated, and depth was defined as the fraction of total T cells that were SARS-CoV-2-associated. Using the MIRA data, every spike-specific TCR was mapped to the spike region that the TCR reacted to and assigned to either a CD4 or a CD8 class. Log10-transformed breadth and depth values were compared by one-way ANOVA with Sidak's multiple comparisons tests. Sourced from immuneACCESS, this table was stored by TCRdb with only in-frame sequences that have V and J called. A share of the clones is absent; for the studies checked, an unresolved V gene accounts for under half, and the remainder has no known explanation. V, J and clone size reflect that table, while D and trimming were determined from the DNA. In all, the sample holds tens of thousands of clones, and around 90% of those were seen once. The ten biggest clones cover 1.2% to 1.5% of the sample.

Sequencing was performed on peripheral blood, taken 28 days after the second AZD1222 dose. The chain employs TRBV24-1 and TRBJ1-2, with the D gene call left open. This receptor was identified in an adult who received the AZD1222 COVID-19 vaccine. The DNA is as follows: TGTGCCACCAGTGATTTGGGGGATGGCTACACCTTC. Its translation is CATSDLGDGYTF.